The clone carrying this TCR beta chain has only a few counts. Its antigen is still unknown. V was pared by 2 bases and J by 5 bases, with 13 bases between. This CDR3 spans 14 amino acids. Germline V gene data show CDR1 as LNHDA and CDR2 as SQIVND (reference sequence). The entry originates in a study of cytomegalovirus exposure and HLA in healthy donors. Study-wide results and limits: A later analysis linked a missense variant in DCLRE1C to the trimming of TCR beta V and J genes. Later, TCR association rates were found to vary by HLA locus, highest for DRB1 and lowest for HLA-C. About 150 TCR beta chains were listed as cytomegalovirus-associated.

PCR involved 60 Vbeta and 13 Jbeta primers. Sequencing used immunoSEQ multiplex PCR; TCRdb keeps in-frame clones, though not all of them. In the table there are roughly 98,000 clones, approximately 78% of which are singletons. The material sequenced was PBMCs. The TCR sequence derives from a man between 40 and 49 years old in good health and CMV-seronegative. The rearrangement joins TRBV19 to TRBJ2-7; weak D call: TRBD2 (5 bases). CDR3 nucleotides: TGTGCCAGTAGTATAATCGGGGAATTCCACGAGCAGTACTTC. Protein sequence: CASSIIGEFHEQYF.